The clone carrying this T cell receptor beta chain was recorded a few times. The CDR3 loop spans 15 amino acids. Germline loops: CDR1 SQVTM, CDR2 ANQGSEA. The V end was cut by 1 base, the J end by 1 base, with 11 bases between. This entry comes from a study of blood T cell repertoires in COVID-19. Residents of about two dozen US areas, aged about 18 to 95 years, made up the participants. Cohort allocation depended upon clinical history that participants reported. Produced via immunoSEQ multiplex PCR; TCRdb's table is partial and in-frame only. The data hold about 230,000 clones, with around nine tenths observed a single time.

The sequence came from a young man who had recovered from COVID-19. The rearrangement joins TRBV29-1 to TRBJ1-3, with unresolved D. Sequenced material: PBMCs or T cells enriched from blood (not recorded which). The CDR3 sequence: CSVEGPSGSGNTIYF. DNA for the CDR3: TGCAGCGTTGAAGGTCCTTCGGGATCTGGAAACACCATATATTTT. The entire variable domain, with the rest obtained from reference TRBV29-1 and TRBJ1-3, is as follows: SAVISQKPSRDICQRGTSLTIQCQVDSQVTMMFWYRQQPGQSLTLIATANQGSEATYESGFVIDKFPISRPNLTFSTLTVSNMSPEDSSIYLCSVEGPSGSGNTIYFGEGSWLTVV.